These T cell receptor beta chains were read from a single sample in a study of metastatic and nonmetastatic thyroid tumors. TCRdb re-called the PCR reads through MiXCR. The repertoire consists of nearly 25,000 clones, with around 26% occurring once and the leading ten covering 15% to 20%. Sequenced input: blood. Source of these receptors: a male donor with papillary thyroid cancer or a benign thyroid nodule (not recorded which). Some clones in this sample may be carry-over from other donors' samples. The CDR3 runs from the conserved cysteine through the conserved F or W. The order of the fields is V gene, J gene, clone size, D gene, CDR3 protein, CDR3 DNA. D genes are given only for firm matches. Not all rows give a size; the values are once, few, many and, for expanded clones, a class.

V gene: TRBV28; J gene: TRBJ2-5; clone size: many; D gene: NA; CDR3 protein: CASSLATQETQYF; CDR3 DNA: TGTGCCAGCTCATTGGCTACACAAGAGACCCAGTACTTC
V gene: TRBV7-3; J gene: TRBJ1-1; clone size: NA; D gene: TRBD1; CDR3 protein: CASCPDRDTQAFF; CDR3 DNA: TGTGCCAGCTGCCCCGACAGGGACACTCAAGCTTTCTTT
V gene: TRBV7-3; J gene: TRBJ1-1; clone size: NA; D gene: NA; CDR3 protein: CASSPTGSNTESFF; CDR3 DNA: TGTGCCAGCAGCCCCACCGGGTCGAACACTGAATCTTTCTTT
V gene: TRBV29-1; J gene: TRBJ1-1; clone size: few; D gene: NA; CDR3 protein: CSVVVTEAFF; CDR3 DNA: TGCAGCGTTGTTGTTACTGAAGCTTTCTTT
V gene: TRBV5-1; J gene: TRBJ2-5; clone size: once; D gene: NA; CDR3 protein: CASSLSGETQYF; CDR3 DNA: TGCGCCAGCAGCTTGAGTGGGGAGACCCAGTACTTC
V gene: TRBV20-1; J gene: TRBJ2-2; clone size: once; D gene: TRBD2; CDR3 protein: CSARLAGDTGELFF; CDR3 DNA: TGCAGTGCTAGACTAGCGGGAGACACCGGGGAGCTGTTTTTT
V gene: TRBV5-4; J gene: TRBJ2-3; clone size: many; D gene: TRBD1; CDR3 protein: CASGQDFKTDTQYF; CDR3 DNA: TGTGCCAGCGGACAGGACTTTAAAACAGATACGCAGTATTTT
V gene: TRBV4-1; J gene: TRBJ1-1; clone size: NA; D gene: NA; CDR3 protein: CASSPGLGTEAFF; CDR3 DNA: TGCGCCAGCAGCCCAGGGCTCGGCACTGAAGCTTTCTTT
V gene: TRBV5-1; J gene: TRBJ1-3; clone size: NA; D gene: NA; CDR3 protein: CASSPLGAQGNTIYF; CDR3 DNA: TGCGCCAGCAGCCCCCTCGGGGCTCAAGGAAACACCATATATTTT
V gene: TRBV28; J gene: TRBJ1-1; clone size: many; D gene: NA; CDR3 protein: CASTAPPREAFF; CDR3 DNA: TGTGCCAGCACCGCCCCGCCCCGGGAGGCTTTCTTT
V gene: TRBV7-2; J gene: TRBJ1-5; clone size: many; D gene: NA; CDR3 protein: CASSLSSYSNQPQHF; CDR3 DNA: TGTGCCAGCAGCTTAAGCAGTTATAGCAATCAGCCCCAGCATTTT
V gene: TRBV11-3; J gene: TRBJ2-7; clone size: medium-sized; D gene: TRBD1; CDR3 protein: CASSLTGIYEQYF; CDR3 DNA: TGTGCCAGCAGCTTGACAGGGATTTACGAGCAGTACTTC
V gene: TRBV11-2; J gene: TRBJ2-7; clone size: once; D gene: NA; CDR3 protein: CATAQVSSYELYF; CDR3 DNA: TGTGCCACCGCCCAGGTTAGCTCATACGAGCTGTACTTC
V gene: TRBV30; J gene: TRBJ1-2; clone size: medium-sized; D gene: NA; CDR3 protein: CAYNTGGYTF; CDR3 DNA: TGTGCCTATAATACAGGAGGCTACACCTTC
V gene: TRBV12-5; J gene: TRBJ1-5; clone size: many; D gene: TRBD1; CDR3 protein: CASAVAGTGSQPQHF; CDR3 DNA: TGTGCTAGTGCCGTAGCCGGGACAGGGTCGCAGCCCCAGCATTTT
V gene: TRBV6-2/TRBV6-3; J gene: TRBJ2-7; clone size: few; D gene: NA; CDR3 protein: CASAGPGSFSYEQYF; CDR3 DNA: TGTGCCAGCGCGGGACCGGGGTCCTTCTCCTACGAGCAGTACTTC
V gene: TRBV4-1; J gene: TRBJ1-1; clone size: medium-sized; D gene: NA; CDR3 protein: CASSQREVTEAFF; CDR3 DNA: TGCGCCAGCAGCCAACGGGAGGTCACTGAAGCTTTCTTT
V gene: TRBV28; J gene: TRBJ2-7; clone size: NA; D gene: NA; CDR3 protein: CASSFRREQYF; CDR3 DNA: TGTGCCAGCAGTTTTCGTAGAGAGCAGTACTTC
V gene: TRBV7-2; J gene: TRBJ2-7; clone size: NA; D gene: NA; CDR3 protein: CASRLGPDVGYEQYF; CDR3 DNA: TGTGCCAGCAGGCTAGGACCCGACGTCGGCTACGAGCAGTACTTC
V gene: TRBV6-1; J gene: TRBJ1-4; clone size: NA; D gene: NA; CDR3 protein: CASIGDVSIEKLFF; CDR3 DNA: TGTGCCAGCATTGGGGACGTTAGTATTGAAAAACTGTTTTTT
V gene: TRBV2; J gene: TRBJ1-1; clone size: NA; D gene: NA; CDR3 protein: CARGPGGQNTEAFF; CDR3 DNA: TGTGCCCGCGGGCCTGGGGGCCAGAACACTGAAGCTTTCTTT
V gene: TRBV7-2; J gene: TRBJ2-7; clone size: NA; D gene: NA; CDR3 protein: CTSSLVRANDQYF; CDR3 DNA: TGTACCAGCAGCTTAGTTCGGGCGAATGATCAGTACTTC
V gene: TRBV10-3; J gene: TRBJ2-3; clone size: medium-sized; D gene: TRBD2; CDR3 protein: CAIRGRTSGSLTDTQYF; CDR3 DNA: TGTGCCATCAGGGGGAGGACTAGCGGGAGTCTAACAGATACGCAGTATTTT
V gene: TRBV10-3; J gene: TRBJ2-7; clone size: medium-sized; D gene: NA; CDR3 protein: CAISDRGYEQYF; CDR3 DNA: TGTGCCATCAGTGACAGGGGCTACGAGCAGTACTTC
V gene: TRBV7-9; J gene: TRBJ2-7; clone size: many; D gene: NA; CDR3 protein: CASSSLGYEQYF; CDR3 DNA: TGTGCCAGCAGCTCCCTAGGTTACGAGCAGTACTTC
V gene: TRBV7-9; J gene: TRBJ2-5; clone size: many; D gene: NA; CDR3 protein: CASLPGQSQETQYF; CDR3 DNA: TGTGCCAGCCTTCCCGGACAGTCCCAAGAGACCCAGTACTTC
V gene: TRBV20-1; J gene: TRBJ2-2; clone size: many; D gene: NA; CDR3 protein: CSARYGGNTGELFF; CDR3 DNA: TGCAGTGCTAGATATGGAGGAAACACCGGGGAGCTGTTTTTT
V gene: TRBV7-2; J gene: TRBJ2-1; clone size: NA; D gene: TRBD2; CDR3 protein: CDSSVIGLAGGTEQFF; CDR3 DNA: TGTGACAGCAGCGTCATCGGACTAGCGGGTGGCACTGAGCAGTTCTTC
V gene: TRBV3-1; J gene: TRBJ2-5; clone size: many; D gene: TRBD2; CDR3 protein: CASSSRTSGRGETQYF; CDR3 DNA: TGTGCCAGCAGCTCCCGGACTAGCGGGAGAGGGGAGACCCAGTACTTC
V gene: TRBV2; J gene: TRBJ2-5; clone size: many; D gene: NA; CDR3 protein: CASSGGRLGTQYF; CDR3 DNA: TGTGCCAGCAGTGGGGGCAGGTTGGGGACCCAGTACTTC
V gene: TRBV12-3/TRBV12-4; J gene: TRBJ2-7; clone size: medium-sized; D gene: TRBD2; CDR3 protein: CASSRTSGVYEQYF; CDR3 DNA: TGTGCCAGCAGTCGGACTAGCGGGGTCTACGAGCAGTACTTC
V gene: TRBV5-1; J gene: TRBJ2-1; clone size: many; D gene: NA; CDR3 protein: CASSLSYNEQFF; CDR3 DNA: TGCGCCAGCAGTCTGTCCTACAATGAGCAGTTCTTC
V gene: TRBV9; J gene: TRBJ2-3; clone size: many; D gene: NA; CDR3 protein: CASSVFGMGTDTQYF; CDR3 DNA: TGTGCCAGCAGCGTATTCGGGATGGGCACAGATACGCAGTATTTT
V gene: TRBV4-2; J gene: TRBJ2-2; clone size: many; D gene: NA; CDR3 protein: CASSHPRGGELFF; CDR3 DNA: TGTGCCAGCAGCCACCCACGAGGTGGGGAGCTGTTTTTT
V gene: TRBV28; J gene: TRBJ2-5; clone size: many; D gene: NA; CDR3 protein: CASSGAGATQETQYF; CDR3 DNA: TGTGCCAGCAGTGGCGCTGGGGCCACACAAGAGACCCAGTACTTC